This T cell receptor beta chain was documented in a study of blood T cell repertoires in COVID-19. Study overall: The analysed material was cDNA or gDNA that came from T cells, B-cell-depleted T cells, or PBMCs.

The CDR3 covers 14 residues. Deletions cut 2 bases from V and 4 bases from J, with 11 bases between. The germline V gene encodes CDR1 KGHSH and CDR2 LQKENI. TCRdb keeps only in-frame clones here, not all; method: immunoSEQ multiplex PCR. This sample yields approximately 160,000 clones, of which around 84% are seen a single time; around 19% belongs to the top ten. Sequences were obtained from peripheral blood. The sequence came from a woman older than 75 with acute or convalescent COVID-19. The chain links TRBV18 to TRBJ1-2, with D perhaps matching TRBD1 (6 bases). The CDR3 DNA is TGTGCCAGCTCACCAACCCAGGGGAGCTATGGCTACACCTTC. Protein: CASSPTQGSYGYTF.